A selection of T cell receptor beta chains follows, all from one sample in a study of blood T cell repertoires in COVID-19. Libraries were prepared by immunoSEQ multiplex PCR; TCRdb keeps only in-frame clonotypes and omits some of them. The top ten hold about 2% of the sample, which has hundreds of thousands of clones, over 75% seen once. Material for sequencing was peripheral blood. All receptors derive from a woman aged 55-75 years with COVID-19, enrolled during active disease. CDR3s include the opening cysteine and the closing phenylalanine or tryptophan. Fields, in order: J gene, CDR3 length, V gene, CDR3 protein.

j_call: TRBJ2-5
cdr3_length: 20
v_call: TRBV28
cdr3_aa: CATHGTGGAGAGGPQETQYF

j_call: TRBJ1-4
cdr3_length: 15
v_call: TRBV2
cdr3_aa: CASSEAGVPNEKLFF

j_call: TRBJ1-4
cdr3_length: 16
v_call: TRBV10-3
cdr3_aa: CAISSQTGGNNGKLFF

j_call: TRBJ1-1
cdr3_length: 16
v_call: TRBV5-1
cdr3_aa: CASRAGTGGLNTEAFF

j_call: TRBJ1-5
cdr3_length: 13
v_call: TRBV2
cdr3_aa: CASSDRNNQPQHF

j_call: TRBJ1-1
cdr3_length: 13
v_call: TRBV5-1
cdr3_aa: CASQGQVNTEAFF

j_call: TRBJ2-5
cdr3_length: 14
v_call: TRBV5-6
cdr3_aa: CASSTTGFEETQYF

j_call: TRBJ2-3
cdr3_length: 15
v_call: TRBV27
cdr3_aa: CASSARQGLTDTQYF

j_call: TRBJ1-1
cdr3_length: 14
v_call: TRBV18
cdr3_aa: CASSPRQVETEAFF

j_call: TRBJ1-1
cdr3_length: 14
v_call: TRBV7-8
cdr3_aa: CASSLLTQNTEAFF

j_call: TRBJ2-7
cdr3_length: 16
v_call: TRBV7-2
cdr3_aa: CASSLAVGLAGYEQYF

j_call: TRBJ1-2
cdr3_length: 15
v_call: TRBV24-1
cdr3_aa: CATSDPGQGDYGYTF

j_call: TRBJ2-1
cdr3_length: 16
v_call: TRBV9
cdr3_aa: CASSELGTSSYNEQFF

j_call: TRBJ2-2
cdr3_length: 17
v_call: TRBV28
cdr3_aa: CASSLSPGTINTGELFF

j_call: TRBJ1-6
cdr3_length: 14
v_call: TRBV6-5
cdr3_aa: CASKVAGFYSPLHF

j_call: TRBJ2-2
cdr3_length: 16
v_call: TRBV7-2
cdr3_aa: CASRLLLLGGSGELFF

j_call: TRBJ2-5
cdr3_length: 17
v_call: TRBV5-1
cdr3_aa: CASSLALTGRGLETQYF

j_call: TRBJ2-3
cdr3_length: 15
v_call: TRBV19
cdr3_aa: CASSRSLAGLDTQYF

j_call: TRBJ2-7
cdr3_length: 13
v_call: TRBV6-5
cdr3_aa: CASSYSTNYEQYF

j_call: TRBJ2-7
cdr3_length: 14
v_call: TRBV9
cdr3_aa: CASSVGSGVNEQYF

j_call: TRBJ1-4
cdr3_length: 15
v_call: TRBV7-8
cdr3_aa: CASKRAGGSNEKLFF

j_call: TRBJ2-7
cdr3_length: 14
v_call: TRBV6-5
cdr3_aa: CASRAGTGPLEQYF

j_call: TRBJ1-6
cdr3_length: 14
v_call: TRBV6-5
cdr3_aa: CASTSGQYLSPLHF

j_call: TRBJ2-1
cdr3_length: 16
v_call: TRBV11-2
cdr3_aa: CASSSRQGSSYNEQFF

j_call: TRBJ2-5
cdr3_length: 11
v_call: TRBV12-3/TRBV12-4
cdr3_aa: CASSLEETQYF

j_call: TRBJ2-2
cdr3_length: 12
v_call: TRBV5-1
cdr3_aa: CASSLAGGELFF